The entry below gives a single TCR beta chain sequence along with its context. This entry comes from a study of shared clonotypes between healthy human individuals. Sequencing used immunoSEQ multiplex PCR; TCRdb keeps in-frame clones, though not all of them. Seen here are millions of clones, about 93% observed once, and the top ten hold over 1.5%. Germline loops: CDR1 SNHLY, CDR2 FYNNEI. The CDR3 is 12 residues long. V shed 7 bases and J shed 1 base, with 8 bases lying between them. Naive CD8 cells comprised CD45RO-negative, CCR7-positively selected cells, excluding terminally differentiated effector memory CD45RA+ cells.

V usage is TRBV2 and J usage is TRBJ2-7; D remains unclear. This receptor was taken from a man younger than 30 in good health. Some clones in this sample may be carry-over from other donors' samples. Sequenced sample: naive CD8+ T cells from PBMCs. CDR3: CASIGGSYEQYF. The CDR3 DNA reads TGTGCCAGCATCGGTGGGTCCTACGAGCAGTACTTC.